One and the same sample provided the 25 T cell receptor beta chains below, sequenced in a study of T cells after yellow fever vaccination. Each CDR3 protein is one row after TCRdb ran MiXCR on the 5' RACE reads. The data contain hundreds of thousands of distinct CDR3 sequences, about 12% of them seen just once; the ten biggest clones take up about 16%. The starting material was PBMCs, obtained on the day of the yellow fever booster vaccination. These receptors all stem from a man aged 30-40 years who received the YFV17D yellow fever vaccine.

This chain uses TRBV20-1 with TRBJ2-7; 9 bases map to TRBD2. The ends lost 1 base at V and 5 bases at J; junction bases unmatched: 6. Looked up from germline, CDR1 is DFQATT and CDR2 is SNEGSKA (reference sequence). This CDR3 has 14 residues. The CDR3 here is CSARGGRAGDEQYF. Written as DNA, the CDR3 is TGCAGTGCTAGAGGCGGGAGGGCCGGCGACGAGCAGTACTTC.

This clonotype was seen more than once but under ten times. The chain joins TRBV7-8 to TRBJ1-2, with no clear D. The CDR3 consists of 14 residues. Germline V CDR1 and CDR2: SGHVS, FQNEAQ. Trimming cost V 4 bases and J 0 bases, with 9 bases left between them. The CDR3 DNA reads TGTGCCAGCAGCTCGTCGGACGCTAACTATGGCTACACCTTC. It codes for CASSSSDANYGYTF. Filled out from reference TRBV7-8 and TRBJ1-2, the complete variable domain reads GAGVSQSPRYKVAKRGQDVALRCDPISGHVSLFWYQQALGQGPEFLTYFQNEAQLDKSGLPSDRFFAERPEGSVSTLKIQRTQQEDSAVYLCASSSSDANYGYTFGSGTRLTVV.

The table lists this clonotype with many counts. This rearrangement joins TRBV12-3 or TRBV12-4 to TRBJ1-1; 7 bases map to TRBD1. The CDR3 is made up of 14 amino acids. Trimming cost V 8 bases and J 0 bases; bases outside gene matches: 6. The CDR3 sequence is CASVQGRMNTEAFF. Written as DNA, the CDR3 is TGTGCCAGCGTACAGGGGAGAATGAACACTGAAGCTTTCTTT.

This chain links TRBV7-2 with TRBJ2-7; D ambiguous. The CDR3 runs to 16 residues. The germline V gene encodes CDR1 SGHTA and CDR2 FQGNSA. V was cut by 5 bases and J by 1 base, with 18 bases left in between. CDR3 coding DNA: TGTGCCAGCAGCCCCCAACCCCGGACGCGTTCCTACGAGCAGTACTTC. As protein: CASSPQPRTRSYEQYF.

The V gene is TRBV5-1, the J gene TRBJ2-1, with a weak D call TRBD2 (6 bases). Germline assignment: CDR1 SGHRS and CDR2 YFSETQ. V was cut by 0 bases and J by 7 bases, with 11 bases left in between. CDR3 size: 14 residues. CDR3 bases: TGCGCCAGCAGCTTGGCCTTGGAGGGGAATGAGCAGTTCTTC. Translating gives CASSLALEGNEQFF.

This clonotype has a handful of counts. The V and J genes are TRBV6-1 and TRBJ2-1; D might be TRBD2 (6 bases). Germline V gives CDR1 MNHNS, CDR2 SASEGT. CDR3 size: 14 residues. The V gene lost 5 bases and the J gene lost 5 bases, with 13 bases spanning the gap. This CDR3 reads CASSRRAGNNEQFF. In DNA form, the CDR3 reads TGTGCCAGCAGTAGGAGGGCAGGGAACAATGAGCAGTTCTTC.

This chain joins TRBV10-1 and TRBJ2-7; 9 bases are shared with TRBD1. After removal of 6 bases from V and 0 bases from J, the junction contained 12 bases not matched to a gene. Germline V lookup: CDR1 WNHNN, CDR2 SYGVQD (reference sequence). This CDR3 region has 17 residues. The CDR3 reads CASRGQGGEDLSYEQYF. The CDR3 nucleotides read TGCGCCAGCAGGGGACAGGGAGGGGAAGATCTCTCCTACGAGCAGTACTTC.

This clonotype was seen many times. One junction end disagrees with the germline gene, perhaps due to a read error. J is TRBJ1-1 and V is TRBV3-1; tentative D call: TRBD1 (6 bases). The CDR3 covers 13 residues. CDR1 is LGHDT, CDR2 YNNKEL, per germline (reference sequence). The chain's CDR3 is CASSRGQSPKAVF. The CDR3 DNA reads as TGTGCCAGCAGCCGCGGACAGTCTCCTAAGGCGGTCTTT. The full variable domain, completed using reference TRBV3-1 and TRBJ1-1, is DTAVSQTPKYLVTQMGNDKSIKCEQNLGHDTMYWYKQDSKKFLKIMFSYNNKELIINETVPNRFSPKSPDKAHLNLHINSLELGDSAVYFCASSRGQSPKAVFGQGTRLTVV.

This clonotype was counted a few times. V gene TRBV20-1 combines with J gene TRBJ2-1; D perhaps matches TRBD2 (5 bases). The CDR3 runs to 15 residues. Germline CDR1 DFQATT, CDR2 SNEGSKA (reference sequence). Trimming cost V 2 bases and J 0 bases, with 11 bases left between them. The CDR3 protein is CSARTLALSYNEQFF. DNA for the CDR3: TGCAGTGCTAGAACTCTAGCTCTCTCCTACAATGAGCAGTTCTTC.

The J gene is TRBJ1-1, the V gene TRBV29-1; no reliable D call. CDR1 and CDR2 (germline): SQVTM, ANQGSEA. V was trimmed by 0 bases and J by 2 bases, leaving 10 bases between them. CDR3 length equals 14 residues. The CDR3 DNA reads TGCAGCGTTGAAGAGGGCCAGGCAAACACTGAAGCTTTCTTT. The encoded protein is CSVEEGQANTEAFF.

This clonotype turned up a few times. The V gene is TRBV29-1, the J gene TRBJ2-1; TRBD1 matches at 12 bases. Germline V gives CDR1 SQVTM, CDR2 ANQGSEA. The CDR3 length is 14 residues. J was trimmed by 5 bases and V by 3 bases; bases with no gene match: 2. CDR3 sequence: CSVEGQGADNEQFF. As DNA, the CDR3 is TGCAGCGTTGAGGGACAGGGGGCGGACAATGAGCAGTTCTTC.

In this sample, this clonotype turned up a few times. This chain connects TRBV2 to TRBJ2-7, with 10 bases aligning to TRBD2. Germline V gene sequence: CDR1 SNHLY, CDR2 FYNNEI. Trimming at V came to 7 bases and at J to 0 bases, leaving 3 bases not matched to a gene. The CDR3 consists of 14 residues. The CDR3 is CASKASGSSYEQYF. CDR3 nucleotides: TGTGCCAGCAAGGCTAGCGGGAGCTCCTACGAGCAGTACTTC. Full variable domain (outside the CDR3, taken from reference TRBV2 and TRBJ2-7): EPEVTQTPSHQVTQMGQEVILRCVPISNHLYFYWYRQILGQKVEFLVSFYNNEISEKSEIFDDQFSVERPDGSNFTLKIRSTKLEDSAMYFCASKASGSSYEQYFGPGTRLTVT.

V gene TRBV6-2 or TRBV6-3 combines with J gene TRBJ2-1; 9 bases match TRBD2. The CDR3 is 18 residues long. Germline loops: CDR1 MNHEY, CDR2 SVGEGT. Trimming removed 0 bases from V and 1 base from J; junction bases left unmatched: 7. The CDR3 DNA follows: TGTGCCAGCAGTTACTCGACTCTAGCGGGGTTTTCCTACAATGAGCAGTTCTTC. It encodes CASSYSTLAGFSYNEQFF.

This clonotype appeared a few times. The chain recombines TRBV5-1 with TRBJ2-1; 7 nucleotides align to TRBD2. The V gene's germline CDR1 is SGHRS and CDR2 YFSETQ. V gave up 1 base and J gave up 8 bases; unmatched junction bases: 21. The CDR3 extends over 19 amino acids. CDR3 region: CASSLSDLAGRPRIDEQFF. The DNA for the CDR3 is TGCGCCAGCAGCTTGAGCGATTTAGCGGGCCGCCCAAGGATAGATGAGCAGTTCTTC.

This clonotype was seen many times. The V gene is TRBV9, the J gene TRBJ2-7; 8 bases fit TRBD2. The CDR3 extends over 13 amino acids. The V segment lost 10 bases and the J segment 4 bases; nucleotides outside the gene matches: 10. Germline V gene sequence: CDR1 SGDLS, CDR2 YYNGEE. Here the CDR3 DNA reads TGTGCCCACCCCCGGGAGGGCCTGTACGAGCAGTACTTC. Protein sequence: CAHPREGLYEQYF. Drawing the rest from reference TRBV9 and TRBJ2-7, the complete variable domain is DSGVTQTPKHLITATGQRVTLRCSPRSGDLSVYWYQQSLDQGLQFLIQYYNGEERAKGNILERFSAQQFPDLHSELNLSSLELGDSALYFCAHPREGLYEQYFGPGTRLTVT.

The V gene is TRBV2, the J gene TRBJ2-7; D is perhaps TRBD1 or TRBD2 (7 bases each). Germline V gene sequence: CDR1 SNHLY, CDR2 FYNNEI. The CDR3 sequence is 15 residues long. The germline V and J ends were trimmed by 1 base and 4 bases, with 14 bases remaining between them. The CDR3 sequence: CASSEGQGGIYEQYF. The CDR3 DNA is TGTGCCAGCAGTGAAGGACAGGGAGGGATATACGAGCAGTACTTC.

This clonotype was detected ten times or more. The V and J genes are TRBV21-1 and TRBJ2-7. TRBV21-1 is noted as a pseudogene. CDR3 length equals 9 residues. The CDR3 region is CARFHEQYF. In nucleotides, the CDR3 is TGTGCCAGGTTCCACGAGCAGTACTTC.

The rearrangement joins TRBV20-1 to TRBJ1-2; D not certain. The germline CDR1 and CDR2 sequences are DFQATT and SNEGSKA (reference sequence). Trimming cost V 3 bases and J 5 bases, with 7 bases left between them. This CDR3 region has 11 residues. This CDR3 is CSARELYGYTF. CDR3 DNA: TGCAGTGCTAGGGAATTATATGGCTACACCTTC.

This clonotype was observed a few times. V is TRBV7-9 and J is TRBJ2-2; D gene unclear. Trimming removed 8 bases at V and 0 bases at J, with 13 bases between. Germline values: CDR1 SEHNR, CDR2 FQNEAQ (reference sequence). This CDR3 is built from 15 residues. The CDR3 sequence: CASPGGAANTGELFF. As DNA, the CDR3 is TGTGCCAGCCCCGGCGGAGCCGCGAACACCGGGGAGCTGTTTTTT.

This clonotype was seen repeatedly, ten times or more. The rearrangement joins TRBV4-2 to TRBJ1-1, with D uncertain. Germline CDR1 is LGHNA and CDR2 is YNFKEQ. V was cut by 0 bases and J by 0 bases, with 8 bases left in between. CDR3 length: 15 amino acids. The CDR3 spells CASSQDLLLNTEAFF. The CDR3 DNA sequence: TGTGCCAGCAGCCAAGATCTTCTTCTGAACACTGAAGCTTTCTTT.

This chain's CDR3 is CASSQTSGRASYEQYF. As DNA, the CDR3 is TGTGCCAGCAGCCAAACTAGCGGGAGAGCCTCCTACGAGCAGTACTTC. The chain employs TRBV4-2 and TRBJ2-7; 11 positions match TRBD2. Germline loops: CDR1 LGHNA, CDR2 YNFKEQ. Trimming took 2 bases from V and 0 from J; bases not matched to a gene: 3. The CDR3 consists of 16 residues.

This clonotype was seen a handful of times. The rearrangement uses TRBV12-3 or TRBV12-4 and TRBJ2-1; D is unclear. CDR3 length equals 13 residues. Trimming cost V 3 bases and J 7 bases, with 10 bases left between them. The CDR3 DNA is TGTGCCAGCAGTTTTGCCAGTTGGAATGAGCAGTTCTTC. It translates to CASSFASWNEQFF.

The chain uses TRBV20-1 and TRBJ2-5; D unresolved. The CDR3 contains 16 residues. With 4 bases removed from V and 0 bases from J, the gap between germline ends came to 18 bases. Germline loops: CDR1 DFQATT, CDR2 SNEGSKA (reference sequence). CDR3 DNA: TGCAGTGCTACAACCCCTTTGCCGGAACACCAAGAGACCCAGTACTTC. This codes for CSATTPLPEHQETQYF.

The chain joins TRBV12-3 or TRBV12-4 to TRBJ2-6; the D gene is possibly TRBD2 (5 bases). CDR3 length equals 19 residues. V lost 10 bases, J lost 3 bases, and 28 bases lay in between. CDR3 nucleotides: TGTGCCATCTGCCCTAAGAGGGTGGAGGATTTAGGTGGGGCCAACGTCCTGACTTTC. Translating it yields CAICPKRVEDLGGANVLTF.

In its sample, this clonotype was seen a few times. The chain uses TRBV20-1 and TRBJ2-7, with D unresolved. The V gene's germline CDR1 is DFQATT and CDR2 SNEGSKA (reference sequence). The CDR3 is 13 amino acids. Trimming shortened V by 3 bases and J by 2 bases, and 11 bases separated the two germline ends. CDR3 DNA sequence: TGCAGTGCTAGTGGCGATCCTACCTACGAGCAGTACTTC. It specifies CSASGDPTYEQYF.